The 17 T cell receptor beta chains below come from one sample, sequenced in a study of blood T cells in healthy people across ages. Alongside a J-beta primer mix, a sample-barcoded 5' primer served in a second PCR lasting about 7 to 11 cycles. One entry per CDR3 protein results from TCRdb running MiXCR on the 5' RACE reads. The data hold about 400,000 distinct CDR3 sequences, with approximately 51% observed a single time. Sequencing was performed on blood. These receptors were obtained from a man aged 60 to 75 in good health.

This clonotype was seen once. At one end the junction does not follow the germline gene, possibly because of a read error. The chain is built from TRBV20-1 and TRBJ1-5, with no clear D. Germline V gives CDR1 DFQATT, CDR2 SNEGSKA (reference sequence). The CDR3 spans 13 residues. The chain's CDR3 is CSARGGDNQPQHF. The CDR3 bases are TGCAGTGCGAGAGGTGGGGACAATCAGCCCCAGCATTTT.

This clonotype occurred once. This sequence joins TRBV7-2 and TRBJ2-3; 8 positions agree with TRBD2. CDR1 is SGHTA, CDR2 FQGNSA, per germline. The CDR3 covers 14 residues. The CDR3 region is CASGRGAGADTQYF. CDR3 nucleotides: TGTGCTTCAGGGCGGGGGGCGGGAGCAGATACGCAGTATTTT.

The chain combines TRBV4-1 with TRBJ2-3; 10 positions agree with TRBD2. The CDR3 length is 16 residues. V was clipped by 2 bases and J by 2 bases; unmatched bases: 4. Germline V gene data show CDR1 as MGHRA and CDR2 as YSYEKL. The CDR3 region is CASSQQLAGPTDTQYF. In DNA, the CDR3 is TGCGCCAGCAGCCAACAACTAGCGGGGCCCACAGATACGCAGTATTTT.

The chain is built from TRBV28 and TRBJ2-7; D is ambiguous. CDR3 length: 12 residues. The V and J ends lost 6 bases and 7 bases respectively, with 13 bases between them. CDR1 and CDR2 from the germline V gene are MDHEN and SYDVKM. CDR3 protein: CASSQHPREQYF. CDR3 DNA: TGTGCCAGCAGCCAACACCCACGGGAGCAGTACTTC.

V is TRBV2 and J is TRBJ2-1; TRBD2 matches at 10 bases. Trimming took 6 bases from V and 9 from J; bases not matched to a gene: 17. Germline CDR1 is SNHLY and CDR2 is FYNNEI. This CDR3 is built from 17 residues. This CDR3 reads CASRAGGGLAGVGEQFF. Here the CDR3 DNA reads TGTGCCAGCAGGGCCGGAGGGGGTCTAGCGGGAGTGGGTGAGCAGTTCTTC. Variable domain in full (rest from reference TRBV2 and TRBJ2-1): EPEVTQTPSHQVTQMGQEVILRCVPISNHLYFYWYRQILGQKVEFLVSFYNNEISEKSEIFDDQFSVERPDGSNFTLKIRSTKLEDSAMYFCASRAGGGLAGVGEQFFGPGTRLTVL.

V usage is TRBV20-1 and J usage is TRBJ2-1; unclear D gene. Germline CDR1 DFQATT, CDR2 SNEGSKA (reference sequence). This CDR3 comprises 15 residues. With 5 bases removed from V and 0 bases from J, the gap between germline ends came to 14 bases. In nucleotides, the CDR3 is TGCAGTGCTCCCAGTTTTTGCAGCTCCTACAATGAGCAGTTCTTC. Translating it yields CSAPSFCSSYNEQFF.

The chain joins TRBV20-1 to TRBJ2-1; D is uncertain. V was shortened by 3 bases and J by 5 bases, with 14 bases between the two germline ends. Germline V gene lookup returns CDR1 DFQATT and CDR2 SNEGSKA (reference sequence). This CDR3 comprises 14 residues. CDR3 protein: CSARAPYRHNEQFF. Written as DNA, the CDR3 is TGCAGTGCTAGGGCGCCCTACCGGCACAATGAGCAGTTCTTC.

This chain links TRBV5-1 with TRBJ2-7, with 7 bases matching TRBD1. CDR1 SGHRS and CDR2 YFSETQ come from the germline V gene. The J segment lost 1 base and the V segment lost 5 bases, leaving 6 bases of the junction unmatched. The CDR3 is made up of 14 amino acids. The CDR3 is CASSGPGQSYEQYF. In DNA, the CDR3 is TGCGCCAGCAGTGGCCCGGGACAGTCCTACGAGCAGTACTTC. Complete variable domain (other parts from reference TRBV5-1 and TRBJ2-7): KAGVTQTPRYLIKTRGQQVTLSCSPISGHRSVSWYQQTPGQGLQFLFEYFSETQRNKGNFPGRFSGRQFSNSRSEMNVSTLELGDSALYLCASSGPGQSYEQYFGPGTRLTVT.

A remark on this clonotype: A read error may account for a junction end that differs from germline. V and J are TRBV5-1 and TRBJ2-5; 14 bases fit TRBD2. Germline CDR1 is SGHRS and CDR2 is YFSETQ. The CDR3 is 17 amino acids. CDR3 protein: CTSTWTSGGPSRETQYF. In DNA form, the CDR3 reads TGCACCAGCACCTGGACTAGCGGGGGGCCATCCCGCGAGACCCAGTACTTC.

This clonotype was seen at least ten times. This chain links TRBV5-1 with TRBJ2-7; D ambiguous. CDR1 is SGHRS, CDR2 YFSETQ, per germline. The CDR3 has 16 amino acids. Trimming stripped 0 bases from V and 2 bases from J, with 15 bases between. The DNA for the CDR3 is TGCGCCAGCAGCTTGGGGATCACAGTGTCTGCCTACGAGCAGTACTTC. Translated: CASSLGITVSAYEQYF.

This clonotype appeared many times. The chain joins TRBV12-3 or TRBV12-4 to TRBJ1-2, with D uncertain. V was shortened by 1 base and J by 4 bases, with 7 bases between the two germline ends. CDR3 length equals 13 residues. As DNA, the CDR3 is TGTGCCAGCAGTTTAGAGCCGTTCTATGGCTACACCTTC. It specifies CASSLEPFYGYTF.

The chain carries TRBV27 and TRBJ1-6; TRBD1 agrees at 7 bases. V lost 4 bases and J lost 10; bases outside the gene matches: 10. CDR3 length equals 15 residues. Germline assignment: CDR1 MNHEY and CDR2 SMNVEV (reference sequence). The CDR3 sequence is CASSSRQGGLSPLHF. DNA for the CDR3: TGTGCCAGCAGTTCCAGACAGGGCGGGTTATCACCCCTCCACTTT.

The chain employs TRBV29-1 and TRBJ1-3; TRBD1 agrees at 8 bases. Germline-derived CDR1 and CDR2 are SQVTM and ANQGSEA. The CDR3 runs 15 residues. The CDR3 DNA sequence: TGCAGTGTGAGGACAGGGCACAGCTCTGGAAACACCATATATTTT. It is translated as CSVRTGHSSGNTIYF.

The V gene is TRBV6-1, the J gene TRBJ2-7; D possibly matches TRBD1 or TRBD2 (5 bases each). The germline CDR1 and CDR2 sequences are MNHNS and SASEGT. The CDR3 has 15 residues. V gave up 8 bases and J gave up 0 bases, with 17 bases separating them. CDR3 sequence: CASQTGTLFSYEQYF. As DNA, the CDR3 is TGTGCCAGCCAGACCGGGACCCTGTTCTCCTACGAGCAGTACTTC.

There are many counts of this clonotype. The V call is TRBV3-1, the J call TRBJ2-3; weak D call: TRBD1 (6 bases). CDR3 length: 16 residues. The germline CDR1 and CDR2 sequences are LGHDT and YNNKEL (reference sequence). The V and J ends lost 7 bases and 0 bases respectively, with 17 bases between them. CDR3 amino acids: CASKLVDGTSTDTQYF. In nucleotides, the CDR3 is TGTGCCAGCAAGCTTGTAGACGGGACAAGCACAGATACGCAGTATTTT.

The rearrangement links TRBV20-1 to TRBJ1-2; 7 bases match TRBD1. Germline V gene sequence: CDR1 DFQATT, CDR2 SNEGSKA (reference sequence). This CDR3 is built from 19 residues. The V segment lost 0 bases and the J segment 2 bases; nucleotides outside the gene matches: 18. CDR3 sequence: CSARDRGYRWQGQNYGYTF. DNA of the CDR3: TGCAGTGCTAGAGATCGCGGGTATCGTTGGCAGGGACAGAACTATGGCTACACCTTC.

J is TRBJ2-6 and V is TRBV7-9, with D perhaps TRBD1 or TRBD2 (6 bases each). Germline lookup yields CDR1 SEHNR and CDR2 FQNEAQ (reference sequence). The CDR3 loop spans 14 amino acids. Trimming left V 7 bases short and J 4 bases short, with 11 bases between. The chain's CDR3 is CASTGGSGANVLTF. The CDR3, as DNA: TGTGCCAGCACCGGGGGCTCGGGGGCCAACGTCCTGACTTTC.